These 20 T cell receptor beta chains came from one sample sequenced in a study of spatial heterogeneity in lung cancer. No antigen has been assigned to these receptors. Points from the study as a whole: Intratumoral expanded alpha and beta TCR counts were found to track tumor mutation counts.

Time point given: sample taken at primary tumor resection. TCRdb re-derived calls from the 5' RACE reads in MiXCR, one entry per CDR3 protein. The sample lists thousands of distinct CDR3 sequences, around an eighth occurring once. Sequencing was performed on lung tumor tissue, taken at surgery. These TCRs come from a male donor with early-stage non-small cell lung cancer.

This clonotype qualifies as medium-sized (0.01 to 0.1%). This chain joins TRBV12-3 or TRBV12-4 and TRBJ2-2; D is unresolved. The CDR3 has 14 residues. V was clipped by 4 bases and J by 4 bases, with 10 bases between them. This chain's CDR3 is CASSSSSGTGELFF. The CDR3 DNA reads TGTGCCAGCAGTTCCTCATCAGGCACCGGGGAGCTGTTTTTT.

Many counts were recorded for this clonotype. The gene calls are TRBV4-1 and TRBJ2-7, with TRBD2 as a possible D gene (6 bases). The CDR3 runs to 14 residues. The V end lost 0 bases, the J end lost 5 bases, and 11 bases lay between the germline ends. The V gene's germline CDR1 is MGHRA and CDR2 YSYEKL. In DNA form, the CDR3 reads TGCGCCAGCAGCCAAGATCCGGGAGATAACGAGCAGTACTTC. Amino acid sequence: CASSQDPGDNEQYF.

This clonotype was found many times. V and J are TRBV6-1 and TRBJ2-5, with 7 bases that match TRBD1. This CDR3 is 13 amino acids long. Germline V gene sequence: CDR1 MNHNS, CDR2 SASEGT. J was trimmed by 7 bases and V by 1 base; bases with no gene match: 3. The CDR3 region has the DNA TGTGCCAGCAGTGAAGTCGCAGGGGGGACCCAGTACTTC. Translated, it gives CASSEVAGGTQYF.

By share of the sample, this clonotype is medium-sized. V and J are TRBV29-1 and TRBJ2-4, with D perhaps TRBD2 (6 bases). The V gene lost 3 bases and the J gene lost 4 bases, with 10 bases spanning the gap. Germline V gene data show CDR1 as SQVTM and CDR2 as ANQGSEA. This CDR3 has 13 residues. The CDR3 DNA sequence: TGCAGCGTTGAGCCGGGACTGAAAAACATTCAGTACTTC. Translation: CSVEPGLKNIQYF.

The rearrangement joins TRBV7-9 to TRBJ1-4; D may be TRBD1 (5 bases). The CDR3 has 17 residues. CDR1 and CDR2 (germline): SEHNR, FQNEAQ (reference sequence). V lost 5 bases and J 4 bases, leaving 20 bases between the germline ends. The CDR3 coding sequence is TGTGCCAGCAGCCCGGACCTCCGGCGGGGGTTTAATGAAAAACTGTTTTTT. Its translation: CASSPDLRRGFNEKLFF.

This clonotype was counted at least ten times. The V and J genes are TRBV5-4 and TRBJ2-1; D gene unclear. Trimming stripped 0 bases from V and 3 bases from J, with 10 bases between. This CDR3 spans 15 amino acids. Germline CDR1 SGHNT, CDR2 YYREEE (reference sequence). In DNA, the CDR3 is TGTGCCAGCAGCTTGGACTCTTCCTACTACAATGAGCAGTTCTTC. Translated, it gives CASSLDSSYYNEQFF. The whole variable domain, filled in from reference TRBV5-4 and TRBJ2-1, reads ETGVTQSPTHLIKTRGQQVTLRCSSQSGHNTVSWYQQALGQGPQFIFQYYREEENGRGNFPPRFSGLQFPNYSSELNVNALELDDSALYLCASSLDSSYYNEQFFGPGTRLTVL.

The rearrangement links TRBV24-1 to TRBJ1-5, with D perhaps TRBD1 (5 bases). Between the trimmed V and J ends, which lost 4 bases and 9 bases, there was a span of 9 bases. The germline gives CDR1 KGHDR, CDR2 SFDVKD. The CDR3 length is 12 residues. This chain's CDR3 is CATSDLRGPQHF. The CDR3 DNA sequence: TGTGCCACCAGTGACCTTAGGGGGCCCCAGCATTTT.

This chain uses TRBV5-1 with TRBJ2-6; the D is unclear. The CDR3 totals 15 residues. Trimming stripped 3 bases from V and 4 bases from J, with 11 bases between. From germline, CDR1 is SGHRS and CDR2 YFSETQ. CDR3: CASSYTPLGANVLTF. The CDR3 region has the DNA TGCGCCAGCAGCTATACCCCATTGGGGGCCAACGTCCTGACTTTC.

This clonotype was counted ten times or more. V and J are TRBV5-1 and TRBJ2-5; 10 nucleotides agree with TRBD2. The germline CDR1 and CDR2 sequences are SGHRS and YFSETQ. The CDR3 loop spans 16 amino acids. V dropped 4 bases and J dropped 1; count of bases not matched to a gene: 7. CDR3 bases: TGCGCCAGCAGCATAGGACTAGCGGACCTCCAAGAGACCCAGTACTTC. It translates to CASSIGLADLQETQYF. Full variable domain (remainder filled in from reference TRBV5-1 and TRBJ2-5): KAGVTQTPRYLIKTRGQQVTLSCSPISGHRSVSWYQQTPGQGLQFLFEYFSETQRNKGNFPGRFSGRQFSNSRSEMNVSTLELGDSALYLCASSIGLADLQETQYFGPGTRLLVL.

There are many counts of this clonotype. The rearrangement uses TRBV29-1 and TRBJ2-3, with unresolved D. Trimming left V 2 bases short and J 4 bases short, with 10 bases between. The CDR3 has 13 residues. The germline gives CDR1 SQVTM, CDR2 ANQGSEA. CDR3: CSVEYLIPDTQYF. DNA for the CDR3: TGCAGCGTTGAATATTTGATTCCAGATACGCAGTATTTT.

This clonotype was observed at least ten times. The chain combines TRBV6-2 or TRBV6-3 with TRBJ1-6; the D gene is possibly TRBD1 (5 bases). The CDR3 consists of 13 residues. Per the germline V gene, CDR1 is MNHEY and CDR2 is SVGEGT. Deletions cut 7 bases from V and 9 bases from J, with 13 bases between. As DNA, the CDR3 is TGTGCCAGCATCAGGGTCAATGGTTCACCCCTCCACTTT. Translated, it gives CASIRVNGSPLHF.

There are many counts of this clonotype. CDR3 protein: CAWTDRAYEQYF. Here the CDR3 DNA reads TGTGCCTGGACCGACAGGGCCTACGAGCAGTACTTC. The V and J genes are TRBV30 and TRBJ2-7; 7 bases are shared with TRBD1. This CDR3 comprises 12 residues. The V gene's germline CDR1 is GTSNPN and CDR2 SVGIG (reference sequence). With V trimmed by 4 bases and J by 2 bases, 2 bases remained unmatched.

This clonotype has ten or more counts. The chain employs TRBV24-1 and TRBJ2-3; the D gene is possibly TRBD2 (6 bases). CDR3 length equals 15 residues. CDR1 is KGHDR and CDR2 is SFDVKD in the germline V gene. V was clipped by 7 bases and J by 0 bases, with 13 bases between them. The CDR3 reads CATRASDSSTDTQYF. The CDR3 DNA follows: TGTGCCACCAGGGCTAGCGACTCTAGCACAGATACGCAGTATTTT.

In this sample, this clonotype turned up many times. This chain links TRBV2 with TRBJ1-1; a possible D gene is TRBD1 (6 bases). V dropped 7 bases and J dropped 7 bases, with 13 bases sitting between them. The germline CDR1 and CDR2 sequences are SNHLY and FYNNEI. The CDR3 spans 12 residues. CDR3 bases: TGTGCCAGCACCCTCGACAGGCTTGAAGCTTTCTTT. The encoded protein is CASTLDRLEAFF. Full variable domain (outside the CDR3, taken from reference TRBV2 and TRBJ1-1): EPEVTQTPSHQVTQMGQEVILRCVPISNHLYFYWYRQILGQKVEFLVSFYNNEISEKSEIFDDQFSVERPDGSNFTLKIRSTKLEDSAMYFCASTLDRLEAFFGQGTRLTVV.

This clonotype was counted ten times or more. The V and J genes are TRBV6-2 or TRBV6-3 and TRBJ1-1, with TRBD1 matching over 9 bases. The CDR3 is 12 amino acids. V shed 5 bases and J 8 bases; nucleotides not matched to a gene: 3. In germline, CDR1 is MNHEY, CDR2 SVGEGT. The CDR3 DNA reads as TGTGCCAGCAGTCGTGGGACAGGGGAAGCTTTCTTT. Residues: CASSRGTGEAFF.

This clonotype was detected ten times or more. The genes are TRBV3-1 and TRBJ1-1, with D uncertain. Germline lookup yields CDR1 LGHDT and CDR2 YNNKEL (reference sequence). The CDR3 spans 13 residues. V dropped 3 bases and J dropped 1 base, with 6 bases sitting between them. The CDR3 nucleotides are TGTGCCAGCAGCCACCGTGGGAACACTGAAGCTTTCTTT. This translates into CASSHRGNTEAFF.

This clonotype was detected ten times or more. The chain carries TRBV4-1 and TRBJ1-3; the D gene is possibly TRBD1 (6 bases). V lost 0 bases and J 0 bases, leaving 9 bases between the germline ends. The CDR3 consists of 16 residues. Per the germline V gene, CDR1 is MGHRA and CDR2 is YSYEKL. The CDR3 DNA is TGCGCCAGCAGCCAAGATGACAGGCTCTCTGGAAACACCATATATTTT. Protein: CASSQDDRLSGNTIYF.

The table lists this clonotype with many counts. The chain has TRBV2 and TRBJ1-2, with 7 bases fitting TRBD1. In germline, CDR1 is SNHLY, CDR2 FYNNEI. The V and J ends lost 8 bases and 0 bases, in that order; junction bases with no gene match: 6. This CDR3 has 14 residues. CDR3 residues: CASGQDRANYGYTF. CDR3 sequence (DNA): TGTGCCAGCGGACAAGACAGGGCTAACTATGGCTACACCTTC.

This clonotype was counted ten times or more. The rearrangement joins TRBV12-3 or TRBV12-4 to TRBJ2-5, with D possibly matching TRBD1 (6 bases). This CDR3 contains 14 residues. The V end was cut by 4 bases, the J end by 4 bases, with 13 bases between. The CDR3 is CASSSQGFLETQYF. Written as DNA, the CDR3 is TGTGCCAGCAGTTCACAGGGTTTTCTAGAGACCCAGTACTTC.

Relative to its sample, this clonotype is medium-sized. At one boundary the junction diverges from the germline segment, which might be a read error. The chain employs TRBV20-1 and TRBJ2-2; D uncertain. The V gene's germline CDR1 is DFQATT and CDR2 SNEGSKA (reference sequence). The CDR3 length is 12 residues. As DNA, the CDR3 is TGCAGTGCTAGAGATCTCACCAGGGAGCTGTTTTTT. Protein product: CSARDLTRELFF.